Given below is one T cell receptor beta chain in context. The data stem from a study of T cell changes during pregnancy in multiple sclerosis. Assay: immunoSEQ multiplex PCR; the TCRdb copy retains only in-frame clones and omits some. This table has 91,000 or so clones, 80% to 95% appearing once. V dropped 1 base and J dropped 13 bases, with 13 bases sitting between them. The germline CDR1 and CDR2 sequences are SGHTS and YDEGEE. The CDR3 loop spans 12 amino acids. This sequence originates from a female donor with multiple sclerosis, enrolled in a pregnancy study. This chain connects TRBV5-8 to TRBJ2-3; tentatively, D is TRBD2 (5 bases). The sequenced sample was peripheral blood, obtained after pregnancy. The CDR3 nucleotides read TGTGCCAGCAGCTTGATAGGCGCAGCGGAGTATTTT. This sequence encodes CASSLIGAAEYF.